The 22 T cell receptor beta chains given below trace back to one sample, sequenced in a study of cytomegalovirus exposure and HLA in healthy donors. Vbeta (60) and Jbeta (13) primers were used in the PCR. The protocol was immunoSEQ multiplex PCR, while the TCRdb copy is restricted to in-frame clones and leaves out a portion. The listing contains 75,000 to 85,000 clones. The sequenced sample was PBMCs. All receptors come from a man in his fifties in good health and CMV-seronegative.

The chain couples TRBV14 to TRBJ1-4, with no clear D. Germline CDR1 is SGHDN and CDR2 is FVKESK. V shed 0 bases and J shed 0 bases, with 20 bases lying between them. The CDR3 consists of 20 residues. DNA for the CDR3: TGTGCCAGCAGCCAAGATTGGGGAGGCGGAGGTTTCGCAACTAATGAAAAACTGTTTTTT. This sequence encodes CASSQDWGGGGFATNEKLFF.

This chain joins TRBV27 and TRBJ2-3; 8 positions agree with TRBD2. The CDR3 loop spans 20 amino acids. CDR1 is MNHEY, CDR2 SMNVEV, per germline (reference sequence). Losses at the gene ends were 0 bases for V and 0 bases for J; bases not matched to a gene: 14. The chain's CDR3 is CASSLSIPVAGMSSTDTQYF. The CDR3, as DNA: TGTGCCAGCAGTTTATCGATCCCTGTAGCGGGGATGTCTAGCACAGATACGCAGTATTTT.

The V gene is TRBV15, the J gene TRBJ2-7, with D hard to call. CDR1 LNHNV and CDR2 YYDKDF come from the germline V gene (reference sequence). The ends were cut back, 0 bases at V and 3 bases at J, with 15 bases in the middle. There are 16 residues in the CDR3. The DNA for the CDR3 is TGTGCCACCAGCAGAGATAGGAAAATGCCAGGCTACGAGCAGTACTTC. Its translation: CATSRDRKMPGYEQYF. The full variable domain, completed using reference TRBV15 and TRBJ2-7, is DAMVIQNPRYQVTQFGKPVTLSCSQTLNHNVMYWYQQKSSQAPKLLFHYYDKDFNNEADTPDNFQSRRPNTSFCFLDIRSPGLGDTAMYLCATSRDRKMPGYEQYFGPGTRLTVT.

J is TRBJ1-4 and V is TRBV28, with D tentatively TRBD1 (6 bases). The V gene's germline CDR1 is MDHEN and CDR2 SYDVKM. This CDR3 spans 14 amino acids. V dropped 6 bases and J dropped 5 bases, with 13 bases sitting between them. The CDR3 bases are TGTGCCAGCAGGGTTCGGGGGGGCAATGAAAAACTGTTTTTT. Translation gives CASRVRGGNEKLFF.

The chain links TRBV9 to TRBJ2-5, with 7 nucleotides matching TRBD1. This CDR3 has 14 residues. Germline V gene lookup returns CDR1 SGDLS and CDR2 YYNGEE. V dropped 4 bases and J dropped 3; count of bases not matched to a gene: 6. CDR3 region: CASSPRTGEETQYF. As DNA, the CDR3 is TGTGCCAGCAGCCCCCGGACAGGAGAAGAGACCCAGTACTTC.

The chain couples TRBV19 to TRBJ2-6; 10 positions match TRBD2. Looked up from germline, CDR1 is LNHDA and CDR2 is SQIVND (reference sequence). There are 17 residues in the CDR3. V gave up 6 bases and J gave up 0 bases; unmatched junction bases: 5. The chain's CDR3 is CASRLLAGASGANVLTF. In DNA form, the CDR3 reads TGTGCCAGTAGACTTCTAGCGGGGGCCTCTGGGGCCAACGTCCTGACTTTC. The variable domain in full, completed from reference TRBV19 and TRBJ2-6, reads DGGITQSPKYLFRKEGQNVTLSCEQNLNHDAMYWYRQDPGQGLRLIYYSQIVNDFQKGDIAEGYSVSREKKESFPLTVTSAQKNPTAFYLCASRLLAGASGANVLTFGAGSRLTVL.

The rearrangement joins TRBV5-1 to TRBJ1-1; D possibly corresponds to TRBD1 (6 bases). Germline V gives CDR1 SGHRS, CDR2 YFSETQ. The CDR3 totals 16 residues. The V end was cut by 3 bases, the J end by 0 bases, with 15 bases between. The CDR3, as DNA: TGCGCCAGCAGCTGGGGGCCATATGAAATGAACACTGAAGCTTTCTTT. Its translation: CASSWGPYEMNTEAFF.

This chain uses TRBV28 with TRBJ1-6, with D perhaps matching TRBD1 (5 bases). Germline values: CDR1 MDHEN, CDR2 SYDVKM. The CDR3 has 16 amino acids. V shed 5 bases and J shed 8 bases, with 19 bases lying between them. CDR3 region: CASSPTPQGLDSPLHF. The CDR3 region has the DNA TGTGCCAGCAGTCCAACCCCCCAGGGACTTGATTCACCCCTCCACTTT.

The chain employs TRBV6-5 and TRBJ2-1; D might be TRBD1 (5 bases). Germline V lookup: CDR1 MNHEY, CDR2 SVGAGI. The CDR3 runs 11 residues. V shed 7 bases and J shed 7 bases, with 8 bases lying between them. The CDR3 protein is CASTQGNEQFF. The CDR3 bases are TGTGCCAGCACTCAGGGAAATGAGCAGTTCTTC.

V and J are TRBV4-2 and TRBJ1-2; TRBD1 matches 12 bases. Germline V CDR1 and CDR2: LGHNA, YNFKEQ. V was clipped by 0 bases and J by 4 bases; unmatched bases: 12. The CDR3 spans 19 residues. CDR3 amino acids: CASSQESTGTGGFSYGYTF. For the CDR3, the DNA is TGTGCCAGCAGCCAAGAATCAACCGGGACAGGGGGCTTTTCCTATGGCTACACCTTC.

CDR3 amino acids: CASQSSVGELFF. The CDR3 DNA reads TGTGCCAGCCAATCCTCGGTCGGGGAGCTGTTTTTT. This chain connects TRBV28 to TRBJ2-2; D uncertain. Germline assignment: CDR1 MDHEN and CDR2 SYDVKM. This CDR3 contains 12 residues. V lost 8 bases and J 7 bases, leaving 11 bases between the germline ends.

This chain joins TRBV7-6 and TRBJ2-2; D is unresolved. This CDR3 is 15 amino acids long. The germline V gene has CDR1 SGHVS and CDR2 FNYEAQ. The V end was cut by 3 bases, the J end by 0 bases, with 8 bases between. The CDR3 spells CASSFQSANTGELFF. The CDR3 DNA reads as TGTGCCAGCAGCTTTCAATCAGCGAACACCGGGGAGCTGTTTTTT. Using reference TRBV7-6 and TRBJ2-2 for the parts outside the CDR3, the full variable domain is GAGVSQSPRYKVTKRGQDVALRCDPISGHVSLYWYRQALGQGPEFLTYFNYEAQQDKSGLPNDRFSAERPEGSISTLTIQRTEQRDSAMYRCASSFQSANTGELFFGEGSRLTVL.

This chain links TRBV6-7 with TRBJ1-1; 9 nucleotides line up with TRBD1. TRBV6-7 carries the ORF label, with uncertain function. This CDR3 contains 18 residues. The J segment lost 4 bases and the V segment lost 0 bases, leaving 12 bases of the junction unmatched. CDR3 DNA sequence: TGTGCCAGCAGTTACTCGGGCGGGACAGGGTCTGCTGTCACTGAAGCTTTCTTT. Its protein is CASSYSGGTGSAVTEAFF.

The chain uses TRBV2 and TRBJ1-2; no definite D call. The V end lost 2 bases, the J end lost 3 bases, and 13 bases lay between the germline ends. The germline CDR1 and CDR2 sequences are SNHLY and FYNNEI. CDR3 length equals 15 residues. CDR3 DNA sequence: TGTGCCAGCAGTGAATTTGGACTCGTAGACTATGGCTACACCTTC. Its translation: CASSEFGLVDYGYTF.

The chain combines TRBV4-3 with TRBJ1-5; D not resolved. The CDR3 is made up of 16 amino acids. The germline gives CDR1 LGHNA, CDR2 YSLEER. V shed 0 bases and J shed 3 bases, with 12 bases lying between them. The CDR3 sequence: CASSQDSGPPNQPQHF. CDR3 nucleotide sequence: TGCGCCAGCAGCCAAGATAGCGGACCCCCCAATCAGCCCCAGCATTTT.

This rearrangement joins TRBV30 to TRBJ1-5, with unresolved D. The length of the CDR3 is 14 residues. V lost 3 bases, J lost 1 base, and 10 bases lay in between. Germline CDR1 reads GTSNPN; CDR2 reads SVGIG (reference sequence). For the CDR3, the DNA is TGTGCCTGGAGCGAAGGGAGCAGCAATCAGCCCCAGCATTTT. This translates into CAWSEGSSNQPQHF.

The V call is TRBV2, the J call TRBJ2-2, with TRBD1 matching 7 bases. Germline assignment: CDR1 SNHLY and CDR2 FYNNEI. This CDR3 is built from 15 residues. Trimming removed 6 bases from V and 7 bases from J; junction bases left unmatched: 11. CDR3: CASSPDRDRIGELFF. In nucleotides, the CDR3 is TGTGCCAGCAGCCCCGACAGGGATCGAATCGGGGAGCTGTTTTTT.

This chain joins TRBV29-1 and TRBJ2-7, with unresolved D. V was cut by 3 bases and J by 4 bases, with 10 bases left in between. The CDR3 has 12 amino acids. CDR1 is SQVTM, CDR2 ANQGSEA, per germline. The CDR3 coding sequence is TGCAGCGTTGAGGGTCCGGGTTACGAGCAGTACTTC. This translates into CSVEGPGYEQYF.

This chain's CDR3 is CASSESGLPGTF. CDR3 nucleotides: TGCGCCAGCAGTGAGTCGGGACTCCCGGGCACCTTC. The V call is TRBV10-1, the J call TRBJ1-2; maybe TRBD1 (5 bases). Germline assignment: CDR1 WNHNN and CDR2 SYGVQD (reference sequence). The CDR3 runs to 12 residues. V lost 0 bases, J lost 13 bases, and 12 bases lay in between.

V is TRBV6-6 and J is TRBJ2-2; TRBD1 matches at 7 bases. The CDR3 has 16 amino acids. The ends lost 2 bases at V and 3 bases at J; junction bases unmatched: 6. CDR1 and CDR2 from the germline V gene are MNHNY and SVGAGI (reference sequence). Written as DNA, the CDR3 is TGTGCCAGCAGTTACGGGGCAGGGGGTTACACCGGGGAGCTGTTTTTT. Encoded protein: CASSYGAGGYTGELFF.

A remark on this clone: The sample has other DNA sequences that encode this CDR3 too. J is TRBJ2-3 and V is TRBV9, with D possibly TRBD1 on 5 matching bases. V was clipped by 0 bases and J by 4 bases, with 6 bases between them. The CDR3 is 13 residues long. CDR1 is SGDLS and CDR2 is YYNGEE in the germline V gene. The CDR3 DNA is TGTGCCAGCAGCGTAGGGGGCGCAGATACGCAGTATTTT. Its translation: CASSVGGADTQYF.

The chain employs TRBV9 and TRBJ1-6; 11 nucleotides line up with TRBD1. This CDR3 spans 15 amino acids. Germline assignment: CDR1 SGDLS and CDR2 YYNGEE. The ends lost 3 bases at V and 9 bases at J; junction bases unmatched: 5. The CDR3 region has the DNA TGTGCCAGCAGCGCCTCCGGGACAGGGGGTTCACCCCTCCACTTT. Translation gives CASSASGTGGSPLHF.